This TCR beta chain was sequenced for a study of blood T cell repertoires in COVID-19. Whole-study context: Acute-phase and convalescent COVID-19 samples originated in the United States, Italy and Spain. PBMCs, B-cell-depleted T cells, or T cells were the source of the cDNA or gDNA that made up the material.

TCRdb's table, derived via immunoSEQ multiplex PCR, lists solely in-frame clones and lacks some. Of 250,000 to 300,000 clones listed, roughly 89% were seen once; the top ten hold 1.9%. Trimming stripped 2 bases from V and 4 bases from J, with 11 bases between. CDR3 size: 14 residues. Germline V lookup: CDR1 SGHAT, CDR2 FQNNGV. Participants spanned ages roughly 18 to 90 years and resided in about 25 US areas. Assignment of participants to cohorts was predicated upon participant-reported clinical history. Sequencing was performed on PBMCs or T cells enriched from blood (not recorded which). The sequence came from a woman aged 55-69 years who had recovered from COVID-19. This sequence joins TRBV11-2 and TRBJ1-2, with a possible D match to TRBD1 (5 bases). CDR3 loop: CASSLQGLAYGYTF. The CDR3 DNA reads TGTGCCAGCAGCTTACAGGGTCTCGCCTATGGCTACACCTTC. Full variable domain (rest looked up from reference TRBV11-2 and TRBJ1-2): EAGVAQSPRYKIIEKRQSVAFWCNPISGHATLYWYQQILGQGPKLLIQFQNNGVVDDSQLPKDRFSAERLKGVDSTLKIQPAKLEDSAVYLCASSLQGLAYGYTFGSGTRLTVV.